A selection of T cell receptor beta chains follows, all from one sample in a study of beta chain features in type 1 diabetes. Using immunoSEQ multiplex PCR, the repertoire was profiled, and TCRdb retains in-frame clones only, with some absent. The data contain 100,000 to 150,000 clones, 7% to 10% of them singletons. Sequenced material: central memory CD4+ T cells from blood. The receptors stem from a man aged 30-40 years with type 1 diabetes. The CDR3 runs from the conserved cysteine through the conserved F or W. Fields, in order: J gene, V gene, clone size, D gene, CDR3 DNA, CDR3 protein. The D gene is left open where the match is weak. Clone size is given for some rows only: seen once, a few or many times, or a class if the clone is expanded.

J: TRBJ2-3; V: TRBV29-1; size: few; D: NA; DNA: TGCAGCGTTGATACAGTCCATACGCAGTATTTT; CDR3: CSVDTVHTQYF
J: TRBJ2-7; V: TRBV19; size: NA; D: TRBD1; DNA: TGTGCCAGTAGCCTACGGACAGGGGATGAGCAGTACTTC; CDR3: CASSLRTGDEQYF
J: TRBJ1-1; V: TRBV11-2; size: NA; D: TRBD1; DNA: TGTGCCAGCAGCTTAGCCGCCGGGACAGCAGTCAAAGATGCTTTCTTT; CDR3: CASSLAAGTAVKDAFF
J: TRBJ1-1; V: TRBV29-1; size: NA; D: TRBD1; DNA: TGCAGCGTAGGACAGGGGGCTGAAGCTTTCTTT; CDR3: CSVGQGAEAFF
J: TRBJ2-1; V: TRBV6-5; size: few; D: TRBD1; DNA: TGTGCCAGCAGCCGGGACAGGGGAAATGAGCAGTTCTTC; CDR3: CASSRDRGNEQFF
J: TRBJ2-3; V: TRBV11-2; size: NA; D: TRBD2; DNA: TGTGCCAGCAGCTCAGTGAGCGGGGGGGCAAATACGCAGTATTTT; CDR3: CASSSVSGGANTQYF
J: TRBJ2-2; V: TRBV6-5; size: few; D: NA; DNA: TGTGCCAGCAGTTATGAGGCCAAGGGGACCGGGGAGCTGTTTTTT; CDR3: CASSYEAKGTGELFF
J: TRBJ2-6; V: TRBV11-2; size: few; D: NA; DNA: TGTGCCAGCAACCCGCTTGTGAGCTCTGGGGCCAACGTCCTGACTTTC; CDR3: CASNPLVSSGANVLTF
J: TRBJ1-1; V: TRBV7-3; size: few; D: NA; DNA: TGTGCCAGCAGCTTGAGTGCGAACACTGAAGCTTTCTTT; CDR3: CASSLSANTEAFF
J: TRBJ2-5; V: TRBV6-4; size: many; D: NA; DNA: TGTGCCAGCGAGGGGCCAGCTCCGGGGGCCCAGTACTTC; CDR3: CASEGPAPGAQYF
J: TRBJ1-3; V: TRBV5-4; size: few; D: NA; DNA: TGTGCCAGCAGCTTCAGCGGGGGACCTCCCTCTGGAAACACCATATATTTT; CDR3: CASSFSGGPPSGNTIYF
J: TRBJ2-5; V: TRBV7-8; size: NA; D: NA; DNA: TGTGCCAGCCGCTTAGGGACAATTCAAGAGACCCAGTACTTC; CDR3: CASRLGTIQETQYF
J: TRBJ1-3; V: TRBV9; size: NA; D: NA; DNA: TGTGCCAGCAGGAGCTCTGGAAACACCATATATTTT; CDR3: CASRSSGNTIYF
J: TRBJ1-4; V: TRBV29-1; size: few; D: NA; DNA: TGCAGCGCCTCCACAATGATGGATGAAAAACTGTTTTTT; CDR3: CSASTMMDEKLFF
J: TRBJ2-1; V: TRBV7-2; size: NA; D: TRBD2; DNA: TGTGCCAGCAGCTTTGAGCGGGGGGAGGGCAATGAGCAGTTCTTC; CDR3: CASSFERGEGNEQFF
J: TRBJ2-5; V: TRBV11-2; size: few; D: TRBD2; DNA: TGTGCCAGCTCCCTGCGGGGGGCGCGTGTAGAGACCCAGTACTTC; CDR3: CASSLRGARVETQYF
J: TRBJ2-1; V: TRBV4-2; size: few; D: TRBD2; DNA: TGTGCCAGCAGCTCGGGGGGGGCCGGGTTCGATGAGCAGTTCTTC; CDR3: CASSSGGAGFDEQFF
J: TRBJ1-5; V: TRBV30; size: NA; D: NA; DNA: TGTGCCTGGAGCGGGGGGGTTAGCAATCAGCCCCAGCATTTT; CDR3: CAWSGGVSNQPQHF
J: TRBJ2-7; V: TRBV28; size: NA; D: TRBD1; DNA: TGTGCCAGCAGTGGTCCCGGACAGGCCTACGAGCAGTACTTC; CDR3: CASSGPGQAYEQYF
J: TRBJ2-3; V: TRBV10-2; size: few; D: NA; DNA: TGCGCCAGCAGTAAAGCCGGAGCGGGCACAGATACGCAGTATTTT; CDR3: CASSKAGAGTDTQYF
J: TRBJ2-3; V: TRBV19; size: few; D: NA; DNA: TGTGCCAGTATTGACAGGCTCACAGATACGCAGTATTTT; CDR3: CASIDRLTDTQYF
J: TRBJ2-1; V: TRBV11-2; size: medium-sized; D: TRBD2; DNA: TGTGCCAGCACCGGGGGGGCACATGAGCAGTTCTTC; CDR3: CASTGGAHEQFF
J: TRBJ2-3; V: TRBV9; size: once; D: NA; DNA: TGTGCCAGCAGCGCCCATGTCTCTACCACAGATACGCAGTATTTT; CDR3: CASSAHVSTTDTQYF
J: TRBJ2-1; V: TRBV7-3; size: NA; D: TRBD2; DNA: TGTGCCAGCAGCTGGACTAGCGGGGGGCCCGGACCGGAGCAGTTCTTC; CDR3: CASSWTSGGPGPEQFF
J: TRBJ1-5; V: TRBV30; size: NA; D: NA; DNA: TGTGCCTGGAGCCCCCTAGTAGGCAATCAGCCCCAGCATTTT; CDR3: CAWSPLVGNQPQHF
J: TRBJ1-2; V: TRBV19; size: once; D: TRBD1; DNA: TGTGCCAGTAGCAGGGACAGGGAATACGACTACACCTTC; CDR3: CASSRDREYDYTF
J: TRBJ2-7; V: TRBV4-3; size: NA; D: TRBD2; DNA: TGCGCCAGCAGCCAAGAAAAGCGGGGGGGTTACGAGCAGTACTTC; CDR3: CASSQEKRGGYEQYF
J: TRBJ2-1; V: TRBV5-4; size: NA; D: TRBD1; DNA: TGTGCCAGCAGCTTGCGGGGGACAGGGGCCTACAATGAGCAGTTCTTC; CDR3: CASSLRGTGAYNEQFF
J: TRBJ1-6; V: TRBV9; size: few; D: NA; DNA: TGTGCCAGCAGCGCTAGTGACAGGCTCCATTCACCCCTCCACTTT; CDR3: CASSASDRLHSPLHF
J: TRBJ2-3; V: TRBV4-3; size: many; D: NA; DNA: TGCGCCAGCAGCCAGGATTGGACATCAGTCACAGATACGCAGTATTTT; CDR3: CASSQDWTSVTDTQYF
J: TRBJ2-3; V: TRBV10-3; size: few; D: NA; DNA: TGTGCCACCAAAACCGACTACGCAGAGCCGTATTTT; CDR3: CATKTDYAEPYF
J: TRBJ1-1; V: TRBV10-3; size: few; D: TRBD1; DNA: TGTGCCATCAGTGATGTGACAGGGGCCACTGAAGCTTTCTTT; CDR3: CAISDVTGATEAFF
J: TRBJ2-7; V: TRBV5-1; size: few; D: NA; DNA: TGCGCCAGCAGCTTGGAGAACGGGTACGAGCAGTACTTC; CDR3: CASSLENGYEQYF
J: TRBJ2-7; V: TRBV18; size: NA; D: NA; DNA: TGTGCCAGCTCAATGCAGGGAAGCGAGCAGTACTTC; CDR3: CASSMQGSEQYF
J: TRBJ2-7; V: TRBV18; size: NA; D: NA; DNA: TGTGCCAGCTCACTCCCCCAAAACGAGCAGTACTTC; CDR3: CASSLPQNEQYF
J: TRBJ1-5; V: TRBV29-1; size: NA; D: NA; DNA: TGCAGCGTTGCTGTTCCATTCCGAGATCAGCCCCAGCATTTT; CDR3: CSVAVPFRDQPQHF
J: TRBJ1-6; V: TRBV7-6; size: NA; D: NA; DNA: TGTGCCAGCAGCTTGGGCACGGATAATTCACCCCTCCACTTT; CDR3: CASSLGTDNSPLHF
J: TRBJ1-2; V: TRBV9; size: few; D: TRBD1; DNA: TGTGCCAGCAGCGTAGTTGACAGGGTCCGGGGCTACACCTTC; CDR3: CASSVVDRVRGYTF
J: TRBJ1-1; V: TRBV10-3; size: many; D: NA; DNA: TGTGCCATCAGTGACTCCGGGAACACTGAAGCTTTCTTT; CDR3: CAISDSGNTEAFF
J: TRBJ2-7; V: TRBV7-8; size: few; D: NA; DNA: TGTGCCAGCAGCTTAGCGGCGGTCCGGGGGTCTGAGCAGTACTTC; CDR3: CASSLAAVRGSEQYF
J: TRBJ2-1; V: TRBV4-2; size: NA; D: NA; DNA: TGTGCCAGCAGCCAAGGGGCGGGGGCCTCCTACAATGAGCAGTTCTTC; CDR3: CASSQGAGASYNEQFF